The 29 T cell receptor beta chains in this list originate from one sample, sequenced in a study of cytomegalovirus exposure and HLA in healthy donors. Vbeta (60) and Jbeta (13) primers were used in the PCR. Sequenced by immunoSEQ multiplex PCR; TCRdb stores in-frame clones only, minus some. The sample has under 200,000 clones, about three quarters seen once; the top ten hold 3% to 3.5%. Sequencing used PBMCs. The receptors were gathered from a woman aged 40 to 50 in good health and CMV-seronegative.

This chain links TRBV18 with TRBJ2-7; D call uncertain. V was shortened by 3 bases and J by 6 bases, with 12 bases between the two germline ends. Germline CDR1 reads KGHSH; CDR2 reads LQKENI. The CDR3 has 13 residues. The CDR3 here is CASSPPLSLEQYF. Written as DNA, the CDR3 is TGTGCCAGCTCACCCCCGTTGTCCCTCGAGCAGTACTTC.

This clone came up a few times. The chain recombines TRBV9 with TRBJ2-3; TRBD1 aligns across 9 bases. Trimming at V came to 3 bases and at J to 3 bases, leaving 11 bases not matched to a gene. Germline V CDR1 and CDR2: SGDLS, YYNGEE. The CDR3 runs 17 residues. For the CDR3, the DNA is TGTGCCAGCAGCGAGGACAGGGGAGTCCCCACAACAGATACGCAGTATTTT. Translation: CASSEDRGVPTTDTQYF.

The CDR3 loop is CASSYSPGQGVEQYF. The CDR3 DNA follows: TGTGCCAGCAGTTACTCCCCCGGACAGGGGGTCGAGCAGTACTTC. The chain links TRBV6-6 to TRBJ2-7; 10 nucleotides line up with TRBD1. The CDR3 runs 15 residues. Trimming cost V 0 bases and J 6 bases; bases outside gene matches: 5. Germline V gives CDR1 MNHNY, CDR2 SVGAGI (reference sequence).

The chain carries TRBV10-2 and TRBJ2-5; 11 bases are shared with TRBD1. The assigned J gene may be wrong: the sequence end matches TRBJ2-7 better. Germline-derived CDR1 and CDR2 are WSHSY and SAAADI. The length of the CDR3 is 13 residues. The CDR3 loop is CASSEGTGGEQYF. CDR3 bases: TGCGCCAGCAGTGAAGGGACAGGGGGCGAGCAGTACTTC.

This clone was detected a few times. J is TRBJ1-2 and V is TRBV6-1, with D uncertain. This CDR3 is 14 amino acids long. Germline CDR1 and CDR2: MNHNS and SASEGT. V dropped 7 bases and J dropped 4 bases, with 16 bases sitting between them. The CDR3 nucleotides read TGTGCCAGCACCCAAAGGAGCTCCCTCTATGGCTACACCTTC. It yields the protein CASTQRSSLYGYTF.

This clone was recorded a few times. The sample contains more than one DNA sequence encoding this CDR3. This chain connects TRBV2 to TRBJ2-7; D gene ambiguous. The CDR3 has 11 amino acids. V lost 2 bases, J lost 3 bases, and 2 bases lay in between. CDR1 and CDR2 (germline): SNHLY, FYNNEI. DNA for the CDR3: TGTGCCAGCAGTGAACTCTACGAGCAGTACTTC. Encoded protein: CASSELYEQYF.

The chain has TRBV7-2 and TRBJ1-1; D uncertain. Germline V gives CDR1 SGHTA, CDR2 FQGNSA. V was cut by 6 bases and J by 6 bases, with 17 bases left in between. This CDR3 is built from 14 residues. The DNA for the CDR3 is TGTGCCAGCAGATCCGGACGGGGTGAAGCTGAAGCTTTCTTT. Translation: CASRSGRGEAEAFF.

In its sample, this clone was seen a few times. This chain links TRBV7-9 with TRBJ2-2, with 8 nucleotides matching TRBD2. Germline lookup yields CDR1 SEHNR and CDR2 FQNEAQ (reference sequence). V dropped 5 bases and J dropped 1; count of bases not matched to a gene: 9. The CDR3 sequence is 17 residues long. The CDR3 coding sequence is TGTGCCAGCAGCCCAACCTATAGCGGGGAGAACACCGGGGAGCTGTTTTTT. Translation: CASSPTYSGENTGELFF.

This clone was observed a handful of times. The chain links TRBV25-1 to TRBJ2-2; D is ambiguous. With 3 bases removed from V and 4 bases from J, the gap between germline ends came to 6 bases. The CDR3 contains 13 residues. Germline assignment: CDR1 MGHDK and CDR2 SYGVNS. In nucleotides, the CDR3 is TGTGCCAGCAGTGATTGGGCCACCGGGGAGCTGTTTTTT. This gives the protein CASSDWATGELFF.

The rearrangement links TRBV7-8 to TRBJ1-1, with no clear D. The V end lost 1 base, the J end lost 1 base, and 7 bases lay between the germline ends. In germline, CDR1 is SGHVS, CDR2 FQNEAQ. The CDR3 consists of 14 residues. Written as DNA, the CDR3 is TGTGCCAGCAGCTTAGTGGGCAGGAACACTGAAGCTTTCTTT. Translation gives CASSLVGRNTEAFF.

J is TRBJ1-2 and V is TRBV28; 7 nucleotides align to TRBD1. This CDR3 has 13 residues. Trimming removed 6 bases from V and 4 bases from J; junction bases left unmatched: 5. Germline V gene lookup returns CDR1 MDHEN and CDR2 SYDVKM. The CDR3 loop is CASRMTGFYGYTF. In DNA form, the CDR3 reads TGTGCCAGCAGGATGACAGGGTTCTATGGCTACACCTTC.

The chain has TRBV18 and TRBJ1-2; D is unclear. The V end lost 3 bases, the J end lost 2 bases, and 4 bases lay between the germline ends. This CDR3 has 12 residues. CDR1 is KGHSH and CDR2 is LQKENI in the germline V gene. Here the CDR3 DNA reads TGTGCCAGCTCACCGCAGAACTATGGCTACACCTTC. Its translation is CASSPQNYGYTF.

V is TRBV28 and J is TRBJ1-2; D unclear. The CDR3 sequence is 15 residues long. The V end was cut by 4 bases, the J end by 5 bases, with 17 bases between. The V gene's germline CDR1 is MDHEN and CDR2 SYDVKM. CDR3 sequence reads: CASSYHRQDLYGYTF. The CDR3 DNA reads TGTGCCAGCAGTTACCACCGGCAGGACTTATATGGCTACACCTTC.

This clone turned up a few times. The chain employs TRBV10-1 and TRBJ2-3; D is perhaps TRBD1 (5 bases). The ends were cut back, 3 bases at V and 5 bases at J, with 18 bases in the middle. CDR1 and CDR2 from the germline V gene are WNHNN and SYGVQD (reference sequence). The CDR3 is 16 amino acids. DNA for the CDR3: TGCGCCAGCAGTGACTCCAGGGTTCTCCGTGTAGATACGCAGTATTTT. The encoded protein is CASSDSRVLRVDTQYF.

The chain recombines TRBV7-6 with TRBJ2-2; D not certain. CDR3 length: 17 amino acids. The V gene's germline CDR1 is SGHVS and CDR2 FNYEAQ. The germline V and J ends were trimmed by 1 base and 7 bases, with 19 bases remaining between them. The CDR3 loop reads CASSLVAASPEIGELFF. Here the CDR3 DNA reads TGTGCCAGCAGCTTAGTGGCGGCGTCCCCAGAAATCGGGGAGCTGTTTTTT.

This rearrangement joins TRBV5-7 to TRBJ2-3; D is undetermined. TRBV5-7 is flagged as an ORF with uncertain function. The CDR3 totals 15 residues. The ends were cut back, 4 bases at V and 5 bases at J, with 17 bases in the middle. As DNA, the CDR3 is TGTGCCAGCAGCGCACGGATTGGGCAGGTAGATACGCAGTATTTT. It encodes CASSARIGQVDTQYF.

V gene TRBV4-1 combines with J gene TRBJ2-4; D remains unclear. V dropped 0 bases and J dropped 5 bases, with 8 bases sitting between them. Germline V CDR1 and CDR2: MGHRA, YSYEKL. The CDR3 is made up of 14 amino acids. CDR3 bases: TGCGCCAGCAGCCAAGATAGTGCGGAAAACATTCAGTACTTC. Its protein product is CASSQDSAENIQYF.

The chain uses TRBV2 and TRBJ2-7; D gene uncertain. The germline V gene encodes CDR1 SNHLY and CDR2 FYNNEI. Between the trimmed V and J ends, which lost 2 bases and 1 base, there was a span of 9 bases. This CDR3 contains 14 residues. Written as DNA, the CDR3 is TGTGCCAGCAGTGAACGAATACAATCCTACGAGCAGTACTTC. Its translation: CASSERIQSYEQYF.

This clone was observed a single time. This chain joins TRBV5-1 and TRBJ2-7; 9 nucleotides match TRBD2. The length of the CDR3 is 16 residues. With V trimmed by 0 bases and J by 2 bases, 6 bases remained unmatched. Germline CDR1 SGHRS, CDR2 YFSETQ. Written as DNA, the CDR3 is TGCGCCAGCAGCTTGGGAGGGACTAGCCGCACCTACGAGCAGTACTTC. Translated: CASSLGGTSRTYEQYF.

V is TRBV4-1 and J is TRBJ2-7; maybe TRBD2 (7 bases). V dropped 2 bases and J dropped 3 bases, with 11 bases sitting between them. CDR3 length equals 14 residues. From germline, CDR1 is MGHRA and CDR2 YSYEKL. Written as DNA, the CDR3 is TGCGCCAGCAGCCAACGGGGGGACAACTACGAGCAGTACTTC. Its translation: CASSQRGDNYEQYF.

The chain has TRBV6-5 and TRBJ2-7; 9 bases fit TRBD1. The germline gives CDR1 MNHEY, CDR2 SVGAGI. V lost 4 bases and J lost 3; bases outside the gene matches: 7. There are 15 residues in the CDR3. Written as DNA, the CDR3 is TGTGCCAGCAGTTCCCCGGGACAGGGCGTCTACGAGCAGTACTTC. Amino acids: CASSSPGQGVYEQYF.

For this clone: At the DNA level, this CDR3 is encoded by other sequences in the same sample as well. The V and J genes are TRBV28 and TRBJ2-1, with D maybe TRBD2 (5 bases). Germline V lookup: CDR1 MDHEN, CDR2 SYDVKM. Trimming removed 10 bases from V and 10 bases from J, with 14 bases in between. The CDR3 extends over 11 amino acids. The CDR3 sequence is CATSLVREQFF. Written as DNA, the CDR3 is TGTGCCACCTCACTAGTTCGCGAGCAGTTCTTC.

The chain carries TRBV10-3 and TRBJ2-2; weak D call: TRBD1 (6 bases). The germline gives CDR1 ENHRY, CDR2 SYGVKD. V shed 6 bases and J shed 4 bases, with 12 bases lying between them. The CDR3 contains 14 residues. The CDR3 DNA reads TGTGCCATCAGGATCGCAGGGGTCACCGGGGAGCTGTTTTTT. Its translation: CAIRIAGVTGELFF.

The chain links TRBV28 to TRBJ1-3; 8 positions agree with TRBD1. The CDR3 totals 16 residues. Germline assignment: CDR1 MDHEN and CDR2 SYDVKM. V lost 7 bases, J lost 3 bases, and 11 bases stayed unmatched. The CDR3, as DNA: TGTGCCAGCACTAGACAGGGGATATCATTTGGAAACACCATATATTTT. Encoded protein: CASTRQGISFGNTIYF.

The chain is built from TRBV4-1 and TRBJ2-4, with TRBD2 matching over 10 bases. V shed 4 bases and J 0 bases; nucleotides not matched to a gene: 18. This CDR3 spans 21 amino acids. In germline, CDR1 is MGHRA, CDR2 YSYEKL. This chain's CDR3 is CASSPSIRAGGPWLAKNIQYF. DNA for the CDR3: TGCGCCAGCAGCCCCTCGATCAGAGCGGGGGGGCCGTGGCTAGCCAAAAACATTCAGTACTTC.

The chain couples TRBV10-2 to TRBJ2-3, with TRBD1 matching 9 bases. CDR3 size: 15 residues. Trimming took 6 bases from V and 3 from J; bases not matched to a gene: 7. Germline V gives CDR1 WSHSY, CDR2 SAAADI. The DNA for the CDR3 is TGCGCCAGCAGCGATATAGGGACAGGGACAGATACGCAGTATTTT. Protein: CASSDIGTGTDTQYF.

This chain connects TRBV5-6 to TRBJ2-3; 14 bases align to TRBD2. The CDR3 is 16 amino acids. Trimming cost V 0 bases and J 5 bases; bases outside gene matches: 2. Germline lookup yields CDR1 SGHDT and CDR2 YYEEEE. In DNA, the CDR3 is TGTGCCAGCAGCTTGGGACTAGCGGGGGGGCTAGATACGCAGTATTTT. This translates into CASSLGLAGGLDTQYF.

J is TRBJ1-3 and V is TRBV2; the D is unclear. CDR3 length: 12 amino acids. V gave up 6 bases and J gave up 0 bases, with 3 bases separating them. Germline-derived CDR1 and CDR2 are SNHLY and FYNNEI. The CDR3 is CASSVSGNTIYF. CDR3 DNA sequence: TGTGCCAGCAGCGTCTCTGGAAACACCATATATTTT.

The chain has TRBV5-4 and TRBJ2-5; 8 bases map to TRBD2. Per the germline V gene, CDR1 is SGHNT and CDR2 is YYREEE (reference sequence). The CDR3 has 14 residues. V was pared by 6 bases and J by 5 bases, with 9 bases of the junction left unmatched. The CDR3 coding sequence is TGTGCCAGCACCCTCGGACTAGCTCGTGAGACCCAGTACTTC. This codes for CASTLGLARETQYF. Supplemented by reference TRBV5-4 and TRBJ2-5, the full variable domain reads ETGVTQSPTHLIKTRGQQVTLRCSSQSGHNTVSWYQQALGQGPQFIFQYYREEENGRGNFPPRFSGLQFPNYSSELNVNALELDDSALYLCASTLGLARETQYFGPGTRLLVL.